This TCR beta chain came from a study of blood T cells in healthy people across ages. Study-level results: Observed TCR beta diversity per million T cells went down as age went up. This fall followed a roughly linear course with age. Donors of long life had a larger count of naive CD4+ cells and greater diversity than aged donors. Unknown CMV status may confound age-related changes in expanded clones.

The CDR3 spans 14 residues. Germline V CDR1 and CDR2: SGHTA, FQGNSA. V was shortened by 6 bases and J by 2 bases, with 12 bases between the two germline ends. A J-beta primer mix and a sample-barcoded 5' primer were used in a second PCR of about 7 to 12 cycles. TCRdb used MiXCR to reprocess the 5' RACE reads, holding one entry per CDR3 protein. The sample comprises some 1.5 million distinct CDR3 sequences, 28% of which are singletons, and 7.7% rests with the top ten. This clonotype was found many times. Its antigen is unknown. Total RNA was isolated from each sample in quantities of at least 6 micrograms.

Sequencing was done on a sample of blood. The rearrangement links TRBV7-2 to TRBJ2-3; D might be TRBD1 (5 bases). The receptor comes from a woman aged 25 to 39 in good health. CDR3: CASSPDRSTDTQYF. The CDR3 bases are TGTGCCAGCAGTCCCGACAGATCCACAGATACGCAGTATTTT.